This is a list of T cell receptor beta chains from one sample in a study of blood T cell repertoires in COVID-19. TCRdb's copy holds only in-frame clones and misses some; the assay was immunoSEQ multiplex PCR. There are fewer than 60,000 clones in the sample; approximately 80% occur only once, and about an eighth lies in the top ten. Sequenced sample: peripheral blood. These receptors were obtained from an elderly woman with acute or convalescent COVID-19. The CDR3 runs from the conserved cysteine through the conserved F or W. D genes are given only for firm matches. The size field is filled for only some rows; it gives once, few, many or a size class.

abundance: -; v_gene: TRBV14; j_gene: TRBJ1-1; d_gene: -; CDR3nt: TGTGCCAGCAGTTCGATCCGGACAGCCATGAACACTGAAGCTTTCTTT; CDR3aa: CASSSIRTAMNTEAFF
abundance: -; v_gene: TRBV11-3; j_gene: TRBJ2-1; d_gene: TRBD2; CDR3nt: TGTGCCAGCAGCCCCAGGCGGGGGGCAAAGGATGAGCAGTTCTTC; CDR3aa: CASSPRRGAKDEQFF
abundance: -; v_gene: TRBV4-1; j_gene: TRBJ2-1; d_gene: TRBD2; CDR3nt: TGCGCCAGCAGCCAAGTGCAGCGGGGGGGCAATGAGCAGTTCTTC; CDR3aa: CASSQVQRGGNEQFF
abundance: -; v_gene: TRBV18; j_gene: TRBJ1-6; d_gene: -; CDR3nt: TGTGCCAGCTCCCCGGGACACCCTAATTCACCCCTCCACTTT; CDR3aa: CASSPGHPNSPLHF
abundance: -; v_gene: TRBV30; j_gene: TRBJ2-5; d_gene: -; CDR3nt: TGTGCCTGGAGTCGCAGCGCACAAGAGACCCAGTACTTC; CDR3aa: CAWSRSAQETQYF
abundance: -; v_gene: TRBV5-1; j_gene: TRBJ1-2; d_gene: TRBD1; CDR3nt: TGCGCCAGCAGCTTACCCAGGGGGCTGGATGGCTACACCTTC; CDR3aa: CASSLPRGLDGYTF
abundance: once; v_gene: TRBV6-1; j_gene: TRBJ1-1; d_gene: -; CDR3nt: TGTGCCAGCAGTGACAGGGTCGCTGAAGCTTTCTTT; CDR3aa: CASSDRVAEAFF
abundance: -; v_gene: TRBV19; j_gene: TRBJ2-2; d_gene: -; CDR3nt: TGTGCCAGTCTCCGGGTGCGGGGCTCGAACACCGGGGAGCTGTTTTTT; CDR3aa: CASLRVRGSNTGELFF
abundance: -; v_gene: TRBV6-4; j_gene: TRBJ2-3; d_gene: TRBD2; CDR3nt: TGTGCCAGCTCCCTAGCGGGGGGACGCACAGATACGCAGTATTTT; CDR3aa: CASSLAGGRTDTQYF
abundance: -; v_gene: TRBV4-1; j_gene: TRBJ2-1; d_gene: -; CDR3nt: TGCGCCAGCAGCCCAACTTATGAGACTACAACCTACAATGAGCAGTTCTTC; CDR3aa: CASSPTYETTTYNEQFF
abundance: -; v_gene: TRBV5-5; j_gene: TRBJ2-6; d_gene: -; CDR3nt: TGTGCCAGCAGCTATGGACTACCATCATACTCTGGGGCCAACGTCCTGACTTTC; CDR3aa: CASSYGLPSYSGANVLTF
abundance: -; v_gene: TRBV5-1; j_gene: TRBJ2-7; d_gene: -; CDR3nt: TGCGCCAGCAGCTTGAGTGACTTACGCTCCGAGCAGTACTTC; CDR3aa: CASSLSDLRSEQYF
abundance: -; v_gene: TRBV2; j_gene: TRBJ1-1; d_gene: -; CDR3nt: TGTGCCAGCAGTGAAGACAGGGCATACACTGAAGCTTTCTTT; CDR3aa: CASSEDRAYTEAFF
abundance: -; v_gene: TRBV13; j_gene: TRBJ2-7; d_gene: TRBD1; CDR3nt: TGTGCCAGCAGCACGAGGGACAGGGTCTACGAGCAGTACTTC; CDR3aa: CASSTRDRVYEQYF
abundance: once; v_gene: TRBV6-5; j_gene: TRBJ1-5; d_gene: -; CDR3nt: TGTGCCAGAGGGGGTATCCAGCCCCAGCATTTT; CDR3aa: CARGGIQPQHF
abundance: -; v_gene: TRBV6-5; j_gene: TRBJ1-6; d_gene: -; CDR3nt: TGTGCCAGCAGTCTGCACAGGGTGGGTTCACCCCTCCACTTT; CDR3aa: CASSLHRVGSPLHF
abundance: -; v_gene: TRBV5-1; j_gene: TRBJ2-7; d_gene: -; CDR3nt: TGCGCCAGCAGCCATTCTAGGGACACCTCCTACGAGCAGTACTTC; CDR3aa: CASSHSRDTSYEQYF
abundance: -; v_gene: TRBV15; j_gene: TRBJ2-6; d_gene: -; CDR3nt: TGTGCCACCAGCAGAGTGCGAGGGCCTGGGGCCAACGTCCTGACTTTC; CDR3aa: CATSRVRGPGANVLTF
abundance: -; v_gene: TRBV29-1; j_gene: TRBJ2-2; d_gene: TRBD2; CDR3nt: TGCAGCGTTACAACTAGCGGGGTTGATGCCGGGGAGCTGTTTTTT; CDR3aa: CSVTTSGVDAGELFF
abundance: -; v_gene: TRBV4-1; j_gene: TRBJ1-5; d_gene: -; CDR3nt: TGCGCCAGCAGCCAAGCCGTTTCTAGCAATCAGCCCCAGCATTTT; CDR3aa: CASSQAVSSNQPQHF
abundance: -; v_gene: TRBV18; j_gene: TRBJ1-1; d_gene: -; CDR3nt: TGTGCCAGCTCACCCAGGGTTGGCACTGAAGCTTTCTTT; CDR3aa: CASSPRVGTEAFF
abundance: -; v_gene: TRBV6-6; j_gene: TRBJ2-3; d_gene: TRBD2; CDR3nt: TGTGCCAGCAGCCCCGGGGGCCGCGGGATTAGCGGGGGAGGGTCAGATACGCAGTATTTT; CDR3aa: CASSPGGRGISGGGSDTQYF
abundance: -; v_gene: TRBV4-2; j_gene: TRBJ2-7; d_gene: TRBD1; CDR3nt: TGTGCCAGCAGCCTTTCTGGGACAGACTCCTACGAGCAGTACTTC; CDR3aa: CASSLSGTDSYEQYF
abundance: -; v_gene: TRBV2; j_gene: TRBJ2-7; d_gene: TRBD2; CDR3nt: TGTGCCAGCAGCGGGGGGACCTACGAGCAGTACTTC; CDR3aa: CASSGGTYEQYF
abundance: -; v_gene: TRBV18; j_gene: TRBJ1-1; d_gene: -; CDR3nt: TGTGCCAGCTCCCCTTCCGGGACTGAAGCTTTCTTT; CDR3aa: CASSPSGTEAFF
abundance: -; v_gene: TRBV7-8; j_gene: TRBJ1-2; d_gene: -; CDR3nt: TGTGCCAGCAGCTTAGAGACAGCGCAAAGGGGCTACACCTTC; CDR3aa: CASSLETAQRGYTF
abundance: -; v_gene: TRBV5-1; j_gene: TRBJ1-2; d_gene: TRBD1; CDR3nt: TGCGCCAGCAGCCCGGGACAGGGATATGGCTACACCTTC; CDR3aa: CASSPGQGYGYTF